This T cell receptor (beta chain) was identified during a study of blood T cell repertoires in COVID-19 (dated by TCRdb to the early 2020s). Broadly, across the study: Collaborator samples came from the United States, Italy and Spain and covered acute and convalescent phases of COVID-19. The prospective study material was composed of cDNA or gDNA derived from T cells, B-cell-depleted T cells, or PBMCs. The dataset comprised deeply sampled blood TCRbeta repertoires from subjects exposed to, actively infected with, or recovered from COVID-19. The repertoires were released in a freely available public database meant as a resource for research on the immune response to SARS-CoV-2. The samples were drawn from two sources: the first 160 participants of the ongoing ImmuneRACE study, and about 1,300 subjects contributed by 6 global collaborators. The sample metadata nearly always contained a de-identified subject ID, COVID-19 status, age in years and sex. Where HLA class I and class II types were available, the types were taken from metadata supplied by the sample provider, not from assay-based typing.

The paper's findings and limits, for the study overall: How much clinical and demographic metadata was included differed by source and by participant, and the metadata was provided uncurated.

Notes on this clone: What antigen it recognizes has not been identified. No much larger clone exists at a distance of one base, and base qualities are not known.

Whole blood was collected in K2EDTA tubes by collaborating institutions according to the institutions' own protocols. For TCRbeta analysis, collaborators shipped samples as frozen whole blood, isolated PBMCs, or DNA extracted from either of those sample types. The immunoSEQ Assay, a bias-controlled multiplex PCR, was used to amplify TCRbeta CDR3 regions from genomic DNA. Under the source paper's analysis protocol: The number of nucleated cells in each sample was estimated by amplification of reference gene primers within the assay. To quantify the absolute abundance of each unique TCRbeta CDR3 rearrangement, sequence reads were collapsed and filtered. For each sample, productive Simpson clonality was calculated as the square root of Simpson's diversity index across productive rearrangements. The table was pulled from immuneACCESS by TCRdb, which kept in-frame rearrangements only. Such tables lose some clones; where checked, under half of the loss comes from unresolved V genes, and the rest has no known cause. Clone size and the V and J calls come from that table; the DNA yielded D and trimming. Counted in this sample were some 30,000 clones; roughly 90% of them appeared once. The top ten constitute 3.5% of the sample.

Per the germline V gene, SQVTM is the CDR1 and ANQGSEA is the CDR2. From its cysteine to its phenylalanine, the CDR3 spans 10 amino acids. The DNA shown is the 30-base CDR3, in frame from base 1. Trimming accounts for 6 bases at V and 6 bases at J, while the number of junction bases matched to no gene is 2. The sequence joins TRBV29-1 to TRBJ2-7, with 7 central nucleotides matching TRBD1. The receptor's source is a human donor in a cohort sampled during active COVID-19. Sequencing was performed on peripheral blood. The nucleotide sequence reads as follows: TGCAGCGTCCGACAGGGCGAGCAGTACTTC. This is translated as CSVRQGEQYF.